The entry that follows covers one T cell receptor (beta chain) sequence. It has no known antigen specificity. No base quality values were provided; no much bigger clone lies one nucleotide off. A second Seattle source provided samples from volunteer blood donors who had recovered from COVID-19. Collaborating institutions collected whole blood in K2EDTA tubes following their own protocols. For TCRbeta analysis, collaborator samples were shipped as frozen whole blood, as isolated PBMCs, or as DNA extracted from either sample type. The immunoSEQ Assay, a bias-controlled multiplex PCR, was used to amplify TCRbeta CDR3 regions from genomic DNA. The source study handled its data this way. Within the assay, amplification of reference gene primers was used to estimate how many nucleated cells each sample contained. To quantify the absolute abundance of each unique TCRbeta CDR3 rearrangement, sequence reads were collapsed and filtered. For each sample, productive Simpson clonality was calculated as the square root of Simpson's diversity index over productive rearrangements. Imported from immuneACCESS, the table was reduced by TCRdb to in-frame sequences with V and J called. These copies leave out some clones; in studies compared against another copy, an unresolved V gene accounts for under half, and the cause of the remainder is not known. V and J calls and clone size are those listed in that table; D and trimming were worked out from the DNA. In all, the sample holds 310,000 or so clones, and more than 80% of those were seen once. Nearly 6.5% of the sample belongs to the ten largest clones.

This sample is part of a study of blood T cell repertoires in COVID-19 (dated by TCRdb to about 2020). Regarding the research as a whole: Samples from collaborators originated in the United States, Italy and Spain and spanned both the acute and convalescent phases of COVID-19. The repertoires were released in a freely available public database intended as a resource for research on the immune response to SARS-CoV-2. Where HLA class I and class II types were available, the types were taken from metadata supplied by the sample provider, not from assay-based typing. Samples were obtained from the ongoing ImmuneRACE study (first 160 participants) and from approximately 1,200 subjects provided by 6 global collaborators. The material from the prospective study consisted of cDNA or gDNA derived from T cells, B-cell-depleted T cells, or PBMCs. Sample metadata almost always included a de-identified subject ID, COVID-19 status, age in years and sex. Deeply sampled blood TCRbeta repertoires from subjects exposed to, actively infected with, or recovered from COVID-19 were included in the dataset. What the study reported, not specific to this receptor: The quantity of clinical and demographic metadata differed by source and by participant and was supplied without curation.

The sequencing sample was made of peripheral blood. This receptor was obtained from a man aged 18 to 35 who had recovered from COVID-19.

The CDR3 region has the sequence CASSDYTGTANTGELFF. The bases read TGTGCCAGCAGTGATTACACCGGGACTGCGAACACCGGGGAGCTGTTTTTT. Recombination linked TRBV6-1 to TRBJ2-2; a tentative D match to TRBD2 spans 6 bases. Reading the germline V gene gives CDR1 MNHNS and CDR2 SASEGT. V lost 3 bases and J lost 0 bases; the stretch between them is 14 bases long. The CDR3, from cysteine to phenylalanine, totals 17 residues. Only the CDR3 portion is preserved as DNA: 51 bases, with reading frame beginning at the first base.